By its share, the clone carrying this TCR beta chain is medium-sized. Antigen specificity is unknown. These data belong to a study of vaccination effects on CD4 cells after COVID-19. This table comes from immunoSEQ multiplex PCR, and its TCRdb copy is limited to in-frame clones, with some not included. The repertoire holds tens of thousands of clones, roughly two thirds seen once, with roughly 4.2% in the top ten. Per germline, CDR1 SGHKS and CDR2 YYEKEE (reference sequence). The CDR3 loop spans 15 amino acids. V was cut by 1 base and J by 1 base, with 9 bases left in between. Upon completion of 10 to 11 days in culture, CD4+ T cells were isolated.

This sequence was found in a human donor who received a COVID-19 vaccine. The material sequenced was CD4+ T cells from PBMCs cultured without peptide, taken before COVID-19 vaccination. The V call is TRBV5-5, the J call TRBJ1-5; no clear D. CDR3 region: CASSLTVLSNQPQHF. The CDR3 coding sequence is TGTGCCAGCAGCTTGACCGTACTCAGCAATCAGCCCCAGCATTTT.